The rows below give T cell receptor beta chains drawn from one sample of a study of regulatory T cells in long-lasting Graves disease. TCRdb re-analysed the multiplex PCR reads in MiXCR, keeping a single row per CDR3 protein. The data hold 450,000 or so distinct CDR3 sequences, with less than 25% observed a single time. Here the sequenced sample was peripheral blood mononuclear cells (PBMCs), taken when the disease was refractory, from a patient treated with antithyroid drugs. All receptors derive from a female donor with Graves disease. Each CDR3 is given with its conserved first and last residue. A D gene is named only where the DNA matches it firmly. Expanded clones get a size class; other rows say once, few or many, or leave the size out.

TRBD1,TRBJ2-7,TRBV6-1,many,TGTGCCAGCAGGAAACCGGGACAGGGGATGGGCGAGCAGTACTTC,CASRKPGQGMGEQYF
.,TRBJ2-7,TRBV7-2,many,TGTGCCAGCAGCTTACGGGGGGCAATATACGAGCAGTACTTC,CASSLRGAIYEQYF
.,TRBJ1-2,TRBV30,few,TGTGCCTGGAGGGAGAACCTTAACAGGGATGGCTACACCTTC,CAWRENLNRDGYTF
TRBD1,TRBJ2-7,TRBV15,many,TGTGCCACGAGGAAATCGGGACAGGGTTACGAGCAGTACTTC,CATRKSGQGYEQYF
TRBD2,TRBJ2-3,TRBV7-8,few,TGTGCCAGCAGCTCCTACGCATGGACGGGAGGGCCTATCGCGCAGTATTTT,CASSSYAWTGGPIAQYF
.,TRBJ1-6,TRBV7-3,few,TGTGCCAGCAGCTTGCAGGGTTTGGGTTCACCCCTCCACTTT,CASSLQGLGSPLHF
.,TRBJ2-7,TRBV7-6,few,TGTGCCAGCAGCCGAGGGGCCACCTACGAGCAGTACTTC,CASSRGATYEQYF
.,TRBJ2-7,TRBV5-1,.,TGCGCCAGCAGCACCCCCGGTGGCCCCTACGAGCAGTACTTC,CASSTPGGPYEQYF
.,TRBJ2-5,TRBV4-2,.,TGTGCCAGCAGCCAAGAAGCGGGTTTACAAGAGACCCAGTACTTC,CASSQEAGLQETQYF
.,TRBJ2-5,TRBV20-1,many,TGCAGTGCTTCCCCCCGCCAGGGCTACGGGGAGACCCAGTACTTC,CSASPRQGYGETQYF
.,TRBJ1-5,TRBV5-1,many,TGCGCCAGCAGCTCGACCCCGACTGGGGTAGGCAATCAGCCCCAGCATTTT,CASSSTPTGVGNQPQHF
.,TRBJ1-5,TRBV2,many,TGTGCCAGCAGTGCCATTCGGGGGCCCCAGCATTTT,CASSAIRGPQHF
.,TRBJ1-2,TRBV27,few,TGTGCCAGCAGTTTATCTGCCCTTGATGGCTACACCTTC,CASSLSALDGYTF
.,TRBJ1-2,TRBV6-2/TRBV6-3,many,TGTGCCAGCAGAGAGACAGGACAGAGCTATGGCTACACCTTC,CASRETGQSYGYTF
.,TRBJ1-4,TRBV12-3/TRBV12-4,many,TGTGCCAGCAGTTTCCTGACAGGACACGAAAAACTGTTTTTT,CASSFLTGHEKLFF
.,TRBJ2-7,TRBV7-9,.,TGTGCCAGCAGCCTAGACCGGGGCGGGTTCTACGAGCAGTACTTC,CASSLDRGGFYEQYF
TRBD1,TRBJ1-1,TRBV29-1,many,TGCAGCGTTGAAGGGGCAGGGGGCACTGAAGCTTTCTTT,CSVEGAGGTEAFF
.,TRBJ2-5,TRBV6-1,many,TGTGCCACCGTCGGGGCTAGCGCTCGAGAGACCCAGTACTTC,CATVGASARETQYF